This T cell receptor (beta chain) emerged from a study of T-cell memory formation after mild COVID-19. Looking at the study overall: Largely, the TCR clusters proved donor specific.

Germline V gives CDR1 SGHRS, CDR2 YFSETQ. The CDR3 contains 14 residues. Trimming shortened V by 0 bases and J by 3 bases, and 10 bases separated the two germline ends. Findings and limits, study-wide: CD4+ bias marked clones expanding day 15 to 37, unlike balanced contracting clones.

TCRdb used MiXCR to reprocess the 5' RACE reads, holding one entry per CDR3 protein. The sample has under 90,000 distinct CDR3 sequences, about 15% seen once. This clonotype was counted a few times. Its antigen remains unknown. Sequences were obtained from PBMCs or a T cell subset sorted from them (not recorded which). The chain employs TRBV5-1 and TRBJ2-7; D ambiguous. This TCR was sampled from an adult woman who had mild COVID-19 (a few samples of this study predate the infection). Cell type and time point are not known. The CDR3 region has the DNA TGCGCCAGCAGCTTGGAATCAGGAATCTACGAGCAGTACTTC. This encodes CASSLESGIYEQYF.